This T cell receptor beta chain emerged from a study of Ad26.COV2.S vaccination and SARS-CoV-2 variants. About the research overall: Intramuscular Ad26.COV2.S at 5x10^10 or 1x10^11 viral particles. Whole-study findings and limits: Substantial breadth was reportedly displayed by spike-specific CD8+ and CD4+ T cell responses after vaccination. Greater spike-specific TCR breadth was seen in vaccine recipients than in placebo recipients.

To note about this clone: The antigen is undetermined. The sample has other DNA sequences that encode this CDR3 too.

Clones were read by immunoSEQ multiplex PCR, and TCRdb kept only the in-frame ones, dropping some. The sample shows about 350,000 clones, about 89% of them seen only once. Treatment here: 15 to 20 received Ad26.COV2.S at low or high dose, single or two shots; roughly 5 received placebo; per-sample allocation not given. Specimen acquisition occurred on day 63 following the initial vaccine or placebo injection. The sample here was peripheral blood, taken in a trial of Ad26.COV2.S vaccine versus placebo. This TCR was recovered from a person aged 18-60 years who received the Ad26.COV2.S COVID-19 vaccine or a placebo.

CDR3: CASRTGLNTEAFF. CDR3 in DNA: TGTGCCAGCAGGACAGGGTTAAACACTGAAGCTTTCTTT. The rearrangement uses TRBV6-5 and TRBJ1-1, with 7 bases that match TRBD1. Germline V lookup: CDR1 MNHEY, CDR2 SVGAGI. The CDR3 totals 13 residues. J gave up 2 bases and V 6 bases, and 3 bases lay outside the gene matches.